This record covers a single T cell receptor beta chain. The target antigen is unknown. The germline CDR1 and CDR2 sequences are SGHNT and YYREEE (reference sequence). The CDR3 runs to 16 residues. The junction had 12 bases not matched to a gene; V was cut back by 4 bases and J by 5 bases. This record belongs to a study of T cells after yellow fever vaccination. Points from the study as a whole: A weaker but faster secondary response was observed, peaking on day 5 versus 15. Abundant clonotypes from the bulk population could get into FACS-sorted repertoires as contaminants.

TCRdb ran MiXCR on the 5' RACE reads and lists one entry per CDR3 protein. Found here are 400,000 to 450,000 distinct CDR3 sequences, 18% of them singletons; the top ten hold roughly a sixth. This receptor was identified in a young man who received the YFV17D yellow fever vaccine. Sequenced material: PBMCs, taken before the yellow fever booster vaccination. The chain uses TRBV5-4 and TRBJ2-3; 8 bases align to TRBD2. DNA for the CDR3: TGTGCCAGCAGCCCACGTAGCGGGGCCGGGGGAGATACGCAGTATTTT. This translates into CASSPRSGAGGDTQYF. Drawing the rest from reference TRBV5-4 and TRBJ2-3, the complete variable domain is ETGVTQSPTHLIKTRGQQVTLRCSSQSGHNTVSWYQQALGQGPQFIFQYYREEENGRGNFPPRFSGLQFPNYSSELNVNALELDDSALYLCASSPRSGAGGDTQYFGPGTRLTVL.